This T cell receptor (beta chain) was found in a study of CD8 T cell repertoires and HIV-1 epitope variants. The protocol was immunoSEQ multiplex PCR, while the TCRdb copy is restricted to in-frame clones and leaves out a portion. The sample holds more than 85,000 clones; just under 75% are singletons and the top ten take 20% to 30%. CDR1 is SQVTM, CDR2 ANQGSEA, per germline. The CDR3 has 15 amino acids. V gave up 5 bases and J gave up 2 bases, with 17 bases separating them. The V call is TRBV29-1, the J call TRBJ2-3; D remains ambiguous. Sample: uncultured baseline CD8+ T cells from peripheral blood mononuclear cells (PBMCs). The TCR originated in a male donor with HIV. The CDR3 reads CSVPTPGGITDTQYF. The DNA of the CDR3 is TGCAGCGTTCCCACCCCCGGCGGAATCACAGATACGCAGTATTTT.